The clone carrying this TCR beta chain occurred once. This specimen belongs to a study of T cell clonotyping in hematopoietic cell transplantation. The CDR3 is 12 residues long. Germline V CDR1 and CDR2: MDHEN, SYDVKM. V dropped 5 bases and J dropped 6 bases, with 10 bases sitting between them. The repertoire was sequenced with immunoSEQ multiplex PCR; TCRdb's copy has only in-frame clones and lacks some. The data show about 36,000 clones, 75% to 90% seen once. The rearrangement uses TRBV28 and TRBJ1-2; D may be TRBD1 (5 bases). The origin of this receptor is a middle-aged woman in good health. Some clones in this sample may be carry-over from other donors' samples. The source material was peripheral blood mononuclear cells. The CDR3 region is CASSSGGDGYTF. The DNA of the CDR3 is TGTGCCAGCAGTAGCGGGGGGGATGGCTACACCTTC.